Shown below are 8 T cell receptor beta chains from a single sample sequenced in a study of long-term antiretroviral therapy in people with HIV. Samples were assayed with immunoSEQ v3.0 at survey level. Sequencing used immunoSEQ multiplex PCR; TCRdb keeps in-frame clones, though not all of them. The sample has some 33,000 clones; around 97% are singletons. The material sequenced was unsorted PBMCs, taken 7.6 years after starting antiretroviral therapy. The receptors were sampled from a man aged 25 to 45 with HIV.

This clone was recorded once. The rearrangement uses TRBV4-2 and TRBJ2-7; D is possibly TRBD1 (6 bases). Trimming stripped 1 base from V and 4 bases from J, with 14 bases between. CDR1 is LGHNA and CDR2 is YNFKEQ in the germline V gene. CDR3 length equals 15 residues. The CDR3 loop is CASSQGVDSSYEQYF. The CDR3 nucleotides read TGTGCCAGCAGCCAAGGGGTGGACAGCTCATACGAGCAGTACTTC.

The count of this clone is one. The CDR3 is CASRSGNTEAFF. The CDR3 nucleotides read TGCGCCAGCAGGTCAGGGAACACTGAAGCTTTCTTT. This chain links TRBV5-1 with TRBJ1-1; D call uncertain. Trimming shortened V by 5 bases and J by 1 base, and 6 bases separated the two germline ends. Per the germline V gene, CDR1 is SGHRS and CDR2 is YFSETQ. CDR3 length: 12 amino acids.

The rearrangement uses TRBV4-1 and TRBJ1-5; 9 bases agree with TRBD1. The germline V gene has CDR1 MGHRA and CDR2 YSYEKL. This CDR3 region has 14 residues. Trimming took 1 base from V and 9 from J; bases not matched to a gene: 4. CDR3: CASSQGQGVVPQHF. For the CDR3, the DNA is TGCGCCAGCAGCCAAGGACAGGGGGTCGTGCCCCAGCATTTT.

J is TRBJ1-1 and V is TRBV19; D is undetermined. CDR1 is LNHDA and CDR2 is SQIVND in the germline V gene (reference sequence). The CDR3 has 12 amino acids. Trimming pared 1 base from V and 7 bases from J, leaving 7 bases between. CDR3 in amino acids: CASSIGLGEAFF. The DNA for the CDR3 is TGTGCCAGTAGTATAGGTCTCGGTGAAGCTTTCTTT.

V is TRBV5-1 and J is TRBJ2-7, with 10 bases fitting TRBD2. V lost 0 bases and J lost 5; bases outside the gene matches: 8. CDR1 SGHRS and CDR2 YFSETQ come from the germline V gene. The CDR3 runs 16 residues. Written as DNA, the CDR3 is TGCGCCAGCAGCTTGGTGGGGCGGCTAGCGGGAGACGAGCAGTACTTC. Amino acids: CASSLVGRLAGDEQYF.

CDR3 DNA: TGCGCCAGCAGCTTGGCCGCGGGTAGCAATCAGCCCCAGCATTTT. This gives the protein CASSLAAGSNQPQHF. The rearrangement links TRBV5-1 to TRBJ1-5; D unclear. The CDR3 sequence is 15 residues long. Trimming pared 0 bases from V and 0 bases from J, leaving 7 bases between. Germline CDR1 and CDR2: SGHRS and YFSETQ. Supplemented by reference TRBV5-1 and TRBJ1-5, the full variable domain reads KAGVTQTPRYLIKTRGQQVTLSCSPISGHRSVSWYQQTPGQGLQFLFEYFSETQRNKGNFPGRFSGRQFSNSRSEMNVSTLELGDSALYLCASSLAAGSNQPQHFGDGTRLSIL.

This clone was seen a single time. This rearrangement joins TRBV4-3 to TRBJ1-5; D gene unclear. Trimming stripped 0 bases from V and 6 bases from J, with 6 bases between. CDR1 and CDR2 from the germline V gene are LGHNA and YSLEER. The CDR3 runs 13 residues. The CDR3 protein is CASSQDLGQPQHF. The CDR3 nucleotides read TGCGCCAGCAGCCAAGATCTTGGTCAGCCCCAGCATTTT.

This sequence joins TRBV30 and TRBJ1-5; unclear D gene. The CDR3 is 14 amino acids. V was shortened by 0 bases and J by 6 bases, with 12 bases between the two germline ends. CDR1 and CDR2 from the germline V gene are GTSNPN and SVGIG (reference sequence). CDR3 sequence reads: CAWSVPQNGQPQHF. The CDR3 nucleotides are TGTGCCTGGAGTGTGCCCCAAAACGGTCAGCCCCAGCATTTT.